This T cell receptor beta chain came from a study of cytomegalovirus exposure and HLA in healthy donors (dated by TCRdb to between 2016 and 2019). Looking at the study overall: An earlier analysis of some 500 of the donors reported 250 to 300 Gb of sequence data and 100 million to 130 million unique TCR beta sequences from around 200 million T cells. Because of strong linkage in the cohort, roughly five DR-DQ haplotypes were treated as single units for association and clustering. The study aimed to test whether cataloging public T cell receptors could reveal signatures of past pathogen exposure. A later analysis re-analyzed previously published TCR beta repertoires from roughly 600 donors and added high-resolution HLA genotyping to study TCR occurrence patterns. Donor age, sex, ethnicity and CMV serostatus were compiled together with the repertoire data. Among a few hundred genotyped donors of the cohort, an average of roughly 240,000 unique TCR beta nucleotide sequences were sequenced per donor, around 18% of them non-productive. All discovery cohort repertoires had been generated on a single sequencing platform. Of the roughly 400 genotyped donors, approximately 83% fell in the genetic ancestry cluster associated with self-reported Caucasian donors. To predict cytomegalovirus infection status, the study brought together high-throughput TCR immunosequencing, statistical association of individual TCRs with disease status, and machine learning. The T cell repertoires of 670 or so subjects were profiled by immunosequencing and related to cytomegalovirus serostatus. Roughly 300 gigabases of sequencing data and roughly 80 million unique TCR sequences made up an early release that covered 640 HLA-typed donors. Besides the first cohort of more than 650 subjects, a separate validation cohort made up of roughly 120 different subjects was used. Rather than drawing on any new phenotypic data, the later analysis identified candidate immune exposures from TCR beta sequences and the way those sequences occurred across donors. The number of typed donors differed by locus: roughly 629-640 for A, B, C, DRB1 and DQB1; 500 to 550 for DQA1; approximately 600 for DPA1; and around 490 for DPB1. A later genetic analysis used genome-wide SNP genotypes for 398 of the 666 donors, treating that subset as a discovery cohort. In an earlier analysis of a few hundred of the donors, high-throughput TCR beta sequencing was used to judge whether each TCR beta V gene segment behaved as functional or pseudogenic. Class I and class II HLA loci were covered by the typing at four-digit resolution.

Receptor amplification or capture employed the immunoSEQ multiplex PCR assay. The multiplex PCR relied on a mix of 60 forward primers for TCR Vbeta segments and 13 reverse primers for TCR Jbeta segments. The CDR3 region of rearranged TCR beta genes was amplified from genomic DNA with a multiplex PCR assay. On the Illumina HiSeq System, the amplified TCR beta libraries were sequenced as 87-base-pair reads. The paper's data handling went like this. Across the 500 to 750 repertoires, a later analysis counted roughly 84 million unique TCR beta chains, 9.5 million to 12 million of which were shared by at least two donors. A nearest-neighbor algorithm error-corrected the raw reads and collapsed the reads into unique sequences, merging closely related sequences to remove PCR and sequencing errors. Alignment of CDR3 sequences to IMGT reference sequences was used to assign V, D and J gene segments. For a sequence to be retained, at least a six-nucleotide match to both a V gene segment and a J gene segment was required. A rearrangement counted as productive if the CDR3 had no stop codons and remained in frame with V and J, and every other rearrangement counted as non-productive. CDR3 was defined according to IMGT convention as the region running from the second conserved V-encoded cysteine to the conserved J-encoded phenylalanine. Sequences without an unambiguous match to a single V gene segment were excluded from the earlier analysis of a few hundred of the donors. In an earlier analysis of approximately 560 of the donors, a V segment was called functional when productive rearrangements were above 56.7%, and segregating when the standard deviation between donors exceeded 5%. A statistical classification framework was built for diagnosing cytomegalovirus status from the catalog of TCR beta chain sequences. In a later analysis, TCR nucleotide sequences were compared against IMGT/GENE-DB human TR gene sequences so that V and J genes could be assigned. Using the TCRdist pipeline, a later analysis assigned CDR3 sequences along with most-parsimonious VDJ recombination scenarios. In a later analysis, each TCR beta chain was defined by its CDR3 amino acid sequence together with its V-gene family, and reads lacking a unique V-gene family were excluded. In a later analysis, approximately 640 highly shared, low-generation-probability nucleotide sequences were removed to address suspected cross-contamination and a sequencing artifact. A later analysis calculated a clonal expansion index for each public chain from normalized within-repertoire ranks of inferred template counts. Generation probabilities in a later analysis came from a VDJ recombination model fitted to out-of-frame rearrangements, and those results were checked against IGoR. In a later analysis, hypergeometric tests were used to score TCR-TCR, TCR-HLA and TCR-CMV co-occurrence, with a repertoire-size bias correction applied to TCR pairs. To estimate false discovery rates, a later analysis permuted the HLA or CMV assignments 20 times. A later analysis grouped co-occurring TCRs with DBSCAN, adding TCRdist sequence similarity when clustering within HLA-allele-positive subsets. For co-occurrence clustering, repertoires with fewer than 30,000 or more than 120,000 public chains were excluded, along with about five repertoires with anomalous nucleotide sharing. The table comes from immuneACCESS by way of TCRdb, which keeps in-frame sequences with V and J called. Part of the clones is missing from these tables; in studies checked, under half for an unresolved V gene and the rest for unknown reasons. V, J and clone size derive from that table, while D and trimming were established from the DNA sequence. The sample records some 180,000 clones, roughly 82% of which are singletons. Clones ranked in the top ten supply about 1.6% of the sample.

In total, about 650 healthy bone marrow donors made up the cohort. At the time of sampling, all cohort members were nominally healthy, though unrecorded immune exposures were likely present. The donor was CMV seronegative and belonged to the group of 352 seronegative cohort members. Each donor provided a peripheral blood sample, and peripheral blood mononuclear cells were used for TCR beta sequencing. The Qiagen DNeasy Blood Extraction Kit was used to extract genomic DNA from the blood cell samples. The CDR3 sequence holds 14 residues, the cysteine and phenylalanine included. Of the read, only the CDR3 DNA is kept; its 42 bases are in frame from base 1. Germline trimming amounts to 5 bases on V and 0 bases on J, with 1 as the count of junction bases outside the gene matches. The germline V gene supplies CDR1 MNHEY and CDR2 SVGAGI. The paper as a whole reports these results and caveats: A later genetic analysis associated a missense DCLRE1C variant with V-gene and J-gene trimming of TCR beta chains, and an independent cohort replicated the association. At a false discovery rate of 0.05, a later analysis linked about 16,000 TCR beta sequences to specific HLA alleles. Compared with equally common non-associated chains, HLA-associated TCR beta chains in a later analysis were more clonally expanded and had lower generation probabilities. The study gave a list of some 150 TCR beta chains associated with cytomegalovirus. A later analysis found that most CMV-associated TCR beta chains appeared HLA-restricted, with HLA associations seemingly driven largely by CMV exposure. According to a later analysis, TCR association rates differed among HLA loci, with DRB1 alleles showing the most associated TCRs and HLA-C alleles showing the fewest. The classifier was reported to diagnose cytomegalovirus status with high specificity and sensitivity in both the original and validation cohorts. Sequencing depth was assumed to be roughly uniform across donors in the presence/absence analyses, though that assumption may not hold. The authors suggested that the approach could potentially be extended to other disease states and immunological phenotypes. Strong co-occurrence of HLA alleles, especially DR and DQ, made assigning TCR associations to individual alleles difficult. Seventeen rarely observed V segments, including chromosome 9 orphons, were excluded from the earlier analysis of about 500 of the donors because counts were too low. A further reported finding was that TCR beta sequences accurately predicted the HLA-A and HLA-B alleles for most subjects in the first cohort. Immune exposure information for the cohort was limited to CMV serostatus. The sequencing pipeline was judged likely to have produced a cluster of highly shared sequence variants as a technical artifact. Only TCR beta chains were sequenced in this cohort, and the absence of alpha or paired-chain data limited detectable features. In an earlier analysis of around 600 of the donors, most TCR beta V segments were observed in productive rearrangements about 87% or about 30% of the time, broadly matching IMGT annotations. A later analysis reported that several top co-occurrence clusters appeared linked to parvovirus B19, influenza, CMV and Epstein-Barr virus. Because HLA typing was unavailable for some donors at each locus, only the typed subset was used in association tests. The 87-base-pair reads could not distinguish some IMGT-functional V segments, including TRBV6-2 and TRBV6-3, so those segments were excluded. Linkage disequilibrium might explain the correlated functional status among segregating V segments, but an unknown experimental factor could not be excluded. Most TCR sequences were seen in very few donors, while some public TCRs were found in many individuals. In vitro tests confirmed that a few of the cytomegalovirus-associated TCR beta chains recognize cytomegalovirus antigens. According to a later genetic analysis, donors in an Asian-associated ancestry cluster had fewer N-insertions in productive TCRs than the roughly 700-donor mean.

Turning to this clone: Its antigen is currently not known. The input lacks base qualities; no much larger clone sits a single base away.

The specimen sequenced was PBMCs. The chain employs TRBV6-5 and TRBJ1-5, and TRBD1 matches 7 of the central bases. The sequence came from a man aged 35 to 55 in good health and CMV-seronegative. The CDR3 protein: CASSPGGSNQPQHF. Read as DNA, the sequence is TGTGCCAGCAGTCCAGGGGGTAGCAATCAGCCCCAGCATTTT.